The rows below give T cell receptor beta chains drawn from one sample of a study of T-cell reconstitution after alpha-beta-depleted transplantation in children. TCRdb itself ran the PCR reads through MiXCR, one entry per CDR3 protein. Counted here are about 500,000 distinct CDR3 sequences, 32% occurring once; the ten biggest clones make up 2% to 2.5%. The starting material was PBMCs from the stem cell graft donor, obtained from the stem cell graft. These TCRs come from a human donor who donated a stem cell graft to a child with aplastic anemia. CDR3s include the opening cysteine and the closing phenylalanine or tryptophan. D genes are given only for firm matches. Clone size is not always given. Where it is, it says once, few, many or a class for expanded clones.

NA	TRBV7-2	TRBJ1-2	TRBD1	TGTGCCAGCAGCCCAATGAGGACAGGCCCTCAGGGTGGCTACACCTTC	CASSPMRTGPQGGYTF
NA	TRBV15	TRBJ2-1	TRBD2	TGTGCCACCAGCAGAGATATAGCGGGAGTCGGAAATGAGCAGTTCTTC	CATSRDIAGVGNEQFF
NA	TRBV29-1	TRBJ1-1	NA	TGCAGTTCCCAGCGGGGGGACACTGAAGCTTTCTTT	CSSQRGDTEAFF
few	TRBV20-1	TRBJ2-6	TRBD1	TGCAGTGCTAGACTATCGGGACAGATCTCTGGGGCCAACGTCCTGACTTTC	CSARLSGQISGANVLTF
few	TRBV18	TRBJ1-5	NA	TGTGCCAGCTCACCACAGGGCCCAGGGAGCAATCAGCCCCAGCATTTT	CASSPQGPGSNQPQHF
NA	TRBV7-2	TRBJ2-5	TRBD1	TGTGCCAGCAGCTCCTCCGGGACAGCCTACCAAGAGACCCAGTACTTC	CASSSSGTAYQETQYF
many	TRBV29-1	TRBJ1-4	NA	TGCAGCGTTAAAGGGGGTAATGAAAAACTGTTTTTT	CSVKGGNEKLFF
few	TRBV10-3	TRBJ1-2	TRBD1	TGTGCCATCAGATCGGGACAGCCACCCTATGGCTACACCTTC	CAIRSGQPPYGYTF
NA	TRBV28	TRBJ2-4	NA	TGTGCCAGCAGGGCCCAGGGGGGCTGGGGGGACATTCAGTACTTC	CASRAQGGWGDIQYF
few	TRBV12-3/TRBV12-4	TRBJ1-3	NA	TGTGCCAGCAGTTTGGCCGCTGGAAACACCATATATTTT	CASSLAAGNTIYF
NA	TRBV7-2	TRBJ2-7	NA	TGTGCCAGCAGCTCGGAATGGGCCTCCCACGAGCAGTACTTC	CASSSEWASHEQYF
NA	TRBV7-9	TRBJ2-2	NA	TGTGCCAGCAGCTTAGCTCTGGGGGTGACCGGGGAGCTGTTTTTT	CASSLALGVTGELFF
few	TRBV20-1	TRBJ1-3	NA	TGCAGTGCTCTACCGGGGTCTAGCTCTGGAAACACCATATATTTT	CSALPGSSSGNTIYF
many	TRBV28	TRBJ1-1	NA	TGTGCCAGCAGTTTGGGGGTTCTGCTGAACACTGAAGCTTTCTTT	CASSLGVLLNTEAFF
NA	TRBV3-1	TRBJ2-2	TRBD2	TGTGCCAGCAGCCCACGGCTAGCGGGAGGGAGCACCGGGGAGCTGTTTTTT	CASSPRLAGGSTGELFF
few	TRBV4-3	TRBJ2-7	NA	TGCGCCAGCAGCCAAGGGCTAATCTTCGAGCAGTACTTC	CASSQGLIFEQYF
NA	TRBV5-1	TRBJ2-2	NA	TGCGCCAGCAGCTTGGGGGAAACCGGGGAGCTGTTTTTT	CASSLGETGELFF
NA	TRBV28	TRBJ1-5	NA	TGTGCCAGCAGTTCCCACAGCAATCAGCCCCAGCATTTT	CASSSHSNQPQHF
few	TRBV4-1	TRBJ1-1	NA	TGCGCCAGCAGCCAAGATTCAGGGTACCCTGAAGCTTTCTTT	CASSQDSGYPEAFF
NA	TRBV28	TRBJ2-5	NA	TGTGCCAGCAGCCAATTGGTCAGCCAAGAGACCCAGTACTTC	CASSQLVSQETQYF
few	TRBV6-4	TRBJ2-1	TRBD2	TGTGCCAGCAGTGACTCGGGGACTAGCGGGTTCAATGAGCAGTTCTTC	CASSDSGTSGFNEQFF
few	TRBV5-1	TRBJ2-5	NA	TGCGCCAGCAGCGAAACAGGTCCGGAGACCCAGTACTTC	CASSETGPETQYF
NA	TRBV7-2	TRBJ2-3	TRBD1	TGTGCCAGCAGCTTACCAGGGGGCGCAGATACGCAGTATTTT	CASSLPGGADTQYF
NA	TRBV18	TRBJ2-1	TRBD2	TGTGCCAGCTCACCGGTGGGGACTAGCGGGAATTCTGAGCAGTTCTTC	CASSPVGTSGNSEQFF
few	TRBV29-1	TRBJ2-1	NA	TGCAGCGTTGAAGATCTTCAAAGCGGCGATGAGCAGTTCTTC	CSVEDLQSGDEQFF
NA	TRBV18	TRBJ1-1	NA	TGTGCCAGCTCACCAGATCATGCCTCCCGTGGTAAGGAAGCTTTCTTT	CASSPDHASRGKEAFF
once	TRBV20-1	TRBJ2-3	TRBD2	TGCAGTTTGGTAGCGGGAAGTCTAGATACGCAGTATTTT	CSLVAGSLDTQYF
few	TRBV30	TRBJ1-2	TRBD1	TGTGCCTGGGTGTGGGACAGGGGGCAGAATGGCTACACCTTC	CAWVWDRGQNGYTF
few	TRBV7-6	TRBJ1-3	TRBD1	TGTGCCAGCAGCTCTAGAGACAGGGGTGGAAACACCATATATTTT	CASSSRDRGGNTIYF
NA	TRBV29-1	TRBJ1-2	TRBD1	TGCAGCGTCGAGGGACAGGGGCATGGCTACACCTTC	CSVEGQGHGYTF
NA	TRBV2	TRBJ2-3	TRBD2	TGTGCCAGCAGTGGTAGCGGGAGCAGCCCAGATACGCAGTATTTT	CASSGSGSSPDTQYF
few	TRBV12-3/TRBV12-4	TRBJ1-2	NA	TGTGCCAGCAGTTCCCGCCCCGTTGGCTATGGCTACACCTTC	CASSSRPVGYGYTF
NA	TRBV7-2	TRBJ2-5	NA	TGTGCCAGCAGCCTAGGAGCGGTTAAGTACCAAGAGACCCAGTACTTC	CASSLGAVKYQETQYF
NA	TRBV7-2	TRBJ2-7	NA	TGTGCCAGCAGCTTAGCTTTCACACATGAGCAGTACTTC	CASSLAFTHEQYF
NA	TRBV9	TRBJ1-1	TRBD1	TGTGCCAGCAGAGCCCTTGGACAGGGGCCCACTGAAGCTTTCTTT	CASRALGQGPTEAFF
few	TRBV4-3	TRBJ1-3	NA	TGCGCCAGCAGCCAAGCTGGGGGCGATACTGGAAACACCATATATTTT	CASSQAGGDTGNTIYF
few	TRBV7-2	TRBJ1-5	NA	TGTGCCAGCAGCTTAGGAGGGACGATCTTACAGCCCCAGCATTTT	CASSLGGTILQPQHF
NA	TRBV3-1	TRBJ2-1	NA	TGTGCCAGCAGCCAACTCGGTCGGGATGAGCAGTTCTTC	CASSQLGRDEQFF
NA	TRBV9	TRBJ1-3	NA	TGTGCCAGCAGCGTAGATTTCATCCGAGGAGGACGTCCCTCTGGAAACACCATATATTTT	CASSVDFIRGGRPSGNTIYF
NA	TRBV6-2/TRBV6-3	TRBJ2-5	TRBD1	TGTGCCAGCAGTCTCTTACAGGGGCCCCAAGAGACCCAGTACTTC	CASSLLQGPQETQYF
once	TRBV7-9	TRBJ1-5	NA	TGTGCCAGCAGCTTAGTAGGTATTCCGGGGAGCAATCAGCCCCAGCATTTT	CASSLVGIPGSNQPQHF
many	TRBV20-1	TRBJ1-1	TRBD1	TGCAGTGCACGTCCGACAGGGTCGGCTGAAGCTTTCTTT	CSARPTGSAEAFF
NA	TRBV20-1	TRBJ2-1	NA	TGCAGTGCTAGAGAGAGGGATAGCTCCTACAATGAGCAGTTCTTC	CSARERDSSYNEQFF
few	TRBV7-6	TRBJ2-2	NA	TGTGCCAGCAGCTTAGCGGGCAGGACGAACACCGGGGAGCTGTTTTTT	CASSLAGRTNTGELFF
NA	TRBV27	TRBJ2-7	TRBD2	TGTGCCAGCAGACTCCTTACTAGCGGGAGCTACGAGCAGTACTTC	CASRLLTSGSYEQYF
NA	TRBV6-5	TRBJ2-1	TRBD1	TGTGCCGGCAGTTACCCGGGACAGAAGAATGAGCAGTTCTTC	CAGSYPGQKNEQFF
few	TRBV10-3	TRBJ1-2	NA	TGTGCCATCAGTGAGGACGGCTCTAGGGGCTACACCTTC	CAISEDGSRGYTF
NA	TRBV7-6	TRBJ2-5	TRBD2	TGTGCCAGCAGCTCACCCTTATGGACTAGCGGGAGCGCCGGCGAGACCCAGTACTTC	CASSSPLWTSGSAGETQYF
few	TRBV20-1	TRBJ2-1	NA	TGCAGTGCTAGAGATCTGAGTAGCGGCAATGAGCAGTTCTTC	CSARDLSSGNEQFF